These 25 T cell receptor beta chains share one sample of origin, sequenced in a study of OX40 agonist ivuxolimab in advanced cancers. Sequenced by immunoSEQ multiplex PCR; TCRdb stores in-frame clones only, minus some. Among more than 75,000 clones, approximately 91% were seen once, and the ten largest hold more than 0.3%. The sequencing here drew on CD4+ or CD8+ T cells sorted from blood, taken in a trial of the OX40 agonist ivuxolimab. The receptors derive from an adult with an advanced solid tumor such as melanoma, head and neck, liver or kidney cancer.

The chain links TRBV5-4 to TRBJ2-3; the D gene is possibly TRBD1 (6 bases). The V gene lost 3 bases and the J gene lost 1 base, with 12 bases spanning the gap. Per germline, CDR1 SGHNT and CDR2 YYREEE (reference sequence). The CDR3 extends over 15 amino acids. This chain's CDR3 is CASSSAGAGTDTQYF. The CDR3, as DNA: TGTGCCAGCAGCTCGGCAGGGGCCGGCACAGATACGCAGTATTTT. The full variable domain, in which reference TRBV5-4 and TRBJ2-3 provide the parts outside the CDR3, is ETGVTQSPTHLIKTRGQQVTLRCSSQSGHNTVSWYQQALGQGPQFIFQYYREEENGRGNFPPRFSGLQFPNYSSELNVNALELDDSALYLCASSSAGAGTDTQYFGPGTRLTVL.

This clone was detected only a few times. The CDR3 DNA sequence: TGTGCCAGCAGCTTAGATACGCGGGCTAGCGGGCAAGAGACCCAGTACTTC. This encodes CASSLDTRASGQETQYF. V and J are TRBV11-2 and TRBJ2-5; 8 bases align to TRBD2. CDR3 length equals 17 residues. Germline CDR1 reads SGHAT; CDR2 reads FQNNGV. Trimming at V came to 0 bases and at J to 2 bases, leaving 8 bases not matched to a gene.

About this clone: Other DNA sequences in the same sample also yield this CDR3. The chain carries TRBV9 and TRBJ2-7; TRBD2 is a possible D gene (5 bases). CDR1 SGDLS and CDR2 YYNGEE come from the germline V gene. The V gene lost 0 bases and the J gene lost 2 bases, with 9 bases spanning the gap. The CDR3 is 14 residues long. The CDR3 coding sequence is TGTGCCAGCAGCGTAGACGCGGGTCCCTACGAGCAGTACTTC. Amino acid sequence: CASSVDAGPYEQYF.

This CDR3 is CASSLAGSGAQETQYF. CDR3 bases: TGCGCCAGCAGCTTGGCCGGGTCAGGGGCCCAAGAGACCCAGTACTTC. The gene calls are TRBV5-1 and TRBJ2-5; tentatively, D is TRBD1 (6 bases). V was shortened by 0 bases and J by 1 base, with 13 bases between the two germline ends. The CDR3 spans 16 residues. The germline CDR1 and CDR2 sequences are SGHRS and YFSETQ.

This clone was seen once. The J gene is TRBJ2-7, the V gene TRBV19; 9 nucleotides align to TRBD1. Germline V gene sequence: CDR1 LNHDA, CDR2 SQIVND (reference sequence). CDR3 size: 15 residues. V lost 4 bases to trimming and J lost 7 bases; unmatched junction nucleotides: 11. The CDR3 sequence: CASSTPGQGTGEQYF. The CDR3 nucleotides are TGTGCCAGTAGTACTCCGGGACAGGGAACGGGAGAGCAGTACTTC.

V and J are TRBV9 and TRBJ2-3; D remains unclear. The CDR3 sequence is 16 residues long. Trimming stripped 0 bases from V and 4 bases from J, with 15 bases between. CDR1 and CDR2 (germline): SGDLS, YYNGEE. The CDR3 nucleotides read TGTGCCAGCAGCGTAGTGGGCAGTTCCCCCCCAGATACGCAGTATTTT. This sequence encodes CASSVVGSSPPDTQYF.

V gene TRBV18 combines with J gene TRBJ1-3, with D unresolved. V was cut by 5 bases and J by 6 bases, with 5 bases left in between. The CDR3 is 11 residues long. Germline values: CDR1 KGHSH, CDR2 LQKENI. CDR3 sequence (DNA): TGTGCCAGCTCAGAAGAAAACACCATATATTTT. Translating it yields CASSEENTIYF.

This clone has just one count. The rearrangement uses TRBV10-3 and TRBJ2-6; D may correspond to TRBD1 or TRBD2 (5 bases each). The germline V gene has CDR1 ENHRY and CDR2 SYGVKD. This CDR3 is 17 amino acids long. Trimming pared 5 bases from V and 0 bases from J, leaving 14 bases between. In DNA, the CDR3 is TGTGCCATCAGTCTGGGAGCAACAGGCTCTGGGGCCAACGTCCTGACTTTC. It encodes CAISLGATGSGANVLTF.

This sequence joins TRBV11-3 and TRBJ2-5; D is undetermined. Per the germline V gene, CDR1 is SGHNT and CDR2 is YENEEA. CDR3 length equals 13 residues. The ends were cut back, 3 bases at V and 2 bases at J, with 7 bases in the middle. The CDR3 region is CASSFSNQETQYF. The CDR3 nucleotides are TGTGCCAGCAGCTTCAGCAATCAAGAGACCCAGTACTTC.

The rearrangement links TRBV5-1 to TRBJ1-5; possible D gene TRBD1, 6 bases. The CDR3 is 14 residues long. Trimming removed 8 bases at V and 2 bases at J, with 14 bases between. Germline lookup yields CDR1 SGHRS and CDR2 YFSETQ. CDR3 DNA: TGCGCCAGTGCCCCAGGGGTGGGCAATCAGCCCCAGCATTTT. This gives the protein CASAPGVGNQPQHF.

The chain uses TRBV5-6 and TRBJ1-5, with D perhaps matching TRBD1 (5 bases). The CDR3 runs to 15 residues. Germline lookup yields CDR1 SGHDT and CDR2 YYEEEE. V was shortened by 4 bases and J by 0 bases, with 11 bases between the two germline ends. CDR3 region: CASSLGPSSNQPQHF. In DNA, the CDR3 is TGTGCCAGCAGCCTGGGACCGAGTAGCAATCAGCCCCAGCATTTT.

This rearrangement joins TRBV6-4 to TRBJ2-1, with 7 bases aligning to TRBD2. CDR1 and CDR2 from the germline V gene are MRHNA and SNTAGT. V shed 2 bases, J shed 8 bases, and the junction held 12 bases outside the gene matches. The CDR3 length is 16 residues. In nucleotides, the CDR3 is TGTGCCAGCAGTGACAACGGCGGGAGTGGCGGCGATGAGCAGTTCTTC. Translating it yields CASSDNGGSGGDEQFF.

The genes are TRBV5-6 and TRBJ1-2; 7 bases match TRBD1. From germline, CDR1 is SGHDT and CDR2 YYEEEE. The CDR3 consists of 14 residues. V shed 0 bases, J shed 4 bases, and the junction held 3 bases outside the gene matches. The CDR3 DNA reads TGTGCCAGCAGCTTGGCCGGGACAGCCTATGGCTACACCTTC. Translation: CASSLAGTAYGYTF.

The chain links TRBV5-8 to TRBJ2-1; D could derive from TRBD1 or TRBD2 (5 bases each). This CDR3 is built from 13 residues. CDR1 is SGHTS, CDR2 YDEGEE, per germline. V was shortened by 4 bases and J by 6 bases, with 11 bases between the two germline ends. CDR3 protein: CASSKGRINEQFF. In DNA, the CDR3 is TGTGCCAGCAGCAAGGGACGTATCAATGAGCAGTTCTTC.

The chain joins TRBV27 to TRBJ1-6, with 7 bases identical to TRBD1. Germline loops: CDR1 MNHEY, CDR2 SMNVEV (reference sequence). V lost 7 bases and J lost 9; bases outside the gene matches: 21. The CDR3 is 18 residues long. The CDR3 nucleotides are TGTGCCAGCAAGTCCCTAACCCCCGGCAGGGGGTTCAGTTCACCCCTCCACTTT. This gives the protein CASKSLTPGRGFSSPLHF.

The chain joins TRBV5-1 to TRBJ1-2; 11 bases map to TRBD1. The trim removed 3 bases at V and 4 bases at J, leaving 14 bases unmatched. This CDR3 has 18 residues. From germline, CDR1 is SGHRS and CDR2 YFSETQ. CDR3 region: CASSSEGTGGTEVYGYTF. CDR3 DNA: TGCGCCAGCAGCTCAGAGGGGACAGGGGGTACCGAGGTCTATGGCTACACCTTC. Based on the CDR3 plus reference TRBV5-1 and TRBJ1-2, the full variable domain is KAGVTQTPRYLIKTRGQQVTLSCSPISGHRSVSWYQQTPGQGLQFLFEYFSETQRNKGNFPGRFSGRQFSNSRSEMNVSTLELGDSALYLCASSSEGTGGTEVYGYTFGSGTRLTVV.

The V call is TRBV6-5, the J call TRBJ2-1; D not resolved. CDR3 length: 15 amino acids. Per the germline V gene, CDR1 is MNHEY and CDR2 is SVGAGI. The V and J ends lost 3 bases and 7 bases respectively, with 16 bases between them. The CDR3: CASSYKGPFGNEQFF. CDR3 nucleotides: TGTGCCAGCAGTTATAAAGGACCCTTTGGGAATGAGCAGTTCTTC.

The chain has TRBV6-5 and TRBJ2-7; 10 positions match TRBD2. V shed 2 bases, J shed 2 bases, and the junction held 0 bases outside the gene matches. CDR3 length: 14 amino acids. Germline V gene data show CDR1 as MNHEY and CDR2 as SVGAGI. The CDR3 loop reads CASSYTSGAYEQYF. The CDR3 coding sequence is TGTGCCAGCAGTTACACTAGCGGGGCCTACGAGCAGTACTTC.

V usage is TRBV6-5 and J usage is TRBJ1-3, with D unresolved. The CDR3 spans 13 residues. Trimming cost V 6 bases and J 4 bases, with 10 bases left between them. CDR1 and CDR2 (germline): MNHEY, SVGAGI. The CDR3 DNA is TGTGCCAGCAGGATAGCGGGAGGAAACACCATATATTTT. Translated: CASRIAGGNTIYF.

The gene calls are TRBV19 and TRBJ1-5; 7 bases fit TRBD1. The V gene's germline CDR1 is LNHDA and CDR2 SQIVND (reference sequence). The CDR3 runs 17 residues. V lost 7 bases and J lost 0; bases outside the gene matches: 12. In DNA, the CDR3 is TGTGCCAGTACCCAGTTGAACAGGGGCTATAGCAATCAGCCCCAGCATTTT. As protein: CASTQLNRGYSNQPQHF.

Written as DNA, the CDR3 is TGCAGCGCCACTACAGGGGATAGCAATCAGCCCCAGCATTTT. Encoded protein: CSATTGDSNQPQHF. The chain joins TRBV29-1 to TRBJ1-5; 7 bases line up with TRBD1. The CDR3 has 14 residues. Germline CDR1 SQVTM, CDR2 ANQGSEA. V dropped 7 bases and J dropped 0; count of bases not matched to a gene: 6.

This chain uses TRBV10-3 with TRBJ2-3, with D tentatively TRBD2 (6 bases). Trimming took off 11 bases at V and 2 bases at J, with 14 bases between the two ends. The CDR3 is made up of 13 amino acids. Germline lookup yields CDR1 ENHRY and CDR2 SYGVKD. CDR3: CAAHSGDTDTQYF. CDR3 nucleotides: TGTGCCGCCCATAGCGGCGACACAGATACGCAGTATTTT.

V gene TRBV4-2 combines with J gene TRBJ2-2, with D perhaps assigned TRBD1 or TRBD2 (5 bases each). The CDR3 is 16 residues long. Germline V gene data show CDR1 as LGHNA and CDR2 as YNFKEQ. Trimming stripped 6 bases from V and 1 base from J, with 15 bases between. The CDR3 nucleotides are TGTGCCAGCAGGTCTTCCGGGGCCGAGAACACCGGGGAGCTGTTTTTT. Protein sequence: CASRSSGAENTGELFF.

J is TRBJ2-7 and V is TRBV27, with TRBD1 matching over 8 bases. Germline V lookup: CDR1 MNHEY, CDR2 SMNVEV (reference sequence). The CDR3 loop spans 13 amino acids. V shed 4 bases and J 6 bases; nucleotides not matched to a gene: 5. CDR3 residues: CASSSTGDREQYF. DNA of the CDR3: TGTGCCAGCAGTTCGACAGGGGATCGCGAGCAGTACTTC.

The CDR3: CASSLRTGADRELFF. The CDR3 nucleotides read TGTGCCAGTAGTTTGCGGACAGGGGCTGATCGGGAGCTGTTTTTT. V gene TRBV19 combines with J gene TRBJ2-2; TRBD1 agrees at 9 bases. Unmatched junction bases numbered 10, after V lost 5 bases and J lost 9 bases. CDR1 and CDR2 from the germline V gene are LNHDA and SQIVND (reference sequence). The CDR3 extends over 15 amino acids.